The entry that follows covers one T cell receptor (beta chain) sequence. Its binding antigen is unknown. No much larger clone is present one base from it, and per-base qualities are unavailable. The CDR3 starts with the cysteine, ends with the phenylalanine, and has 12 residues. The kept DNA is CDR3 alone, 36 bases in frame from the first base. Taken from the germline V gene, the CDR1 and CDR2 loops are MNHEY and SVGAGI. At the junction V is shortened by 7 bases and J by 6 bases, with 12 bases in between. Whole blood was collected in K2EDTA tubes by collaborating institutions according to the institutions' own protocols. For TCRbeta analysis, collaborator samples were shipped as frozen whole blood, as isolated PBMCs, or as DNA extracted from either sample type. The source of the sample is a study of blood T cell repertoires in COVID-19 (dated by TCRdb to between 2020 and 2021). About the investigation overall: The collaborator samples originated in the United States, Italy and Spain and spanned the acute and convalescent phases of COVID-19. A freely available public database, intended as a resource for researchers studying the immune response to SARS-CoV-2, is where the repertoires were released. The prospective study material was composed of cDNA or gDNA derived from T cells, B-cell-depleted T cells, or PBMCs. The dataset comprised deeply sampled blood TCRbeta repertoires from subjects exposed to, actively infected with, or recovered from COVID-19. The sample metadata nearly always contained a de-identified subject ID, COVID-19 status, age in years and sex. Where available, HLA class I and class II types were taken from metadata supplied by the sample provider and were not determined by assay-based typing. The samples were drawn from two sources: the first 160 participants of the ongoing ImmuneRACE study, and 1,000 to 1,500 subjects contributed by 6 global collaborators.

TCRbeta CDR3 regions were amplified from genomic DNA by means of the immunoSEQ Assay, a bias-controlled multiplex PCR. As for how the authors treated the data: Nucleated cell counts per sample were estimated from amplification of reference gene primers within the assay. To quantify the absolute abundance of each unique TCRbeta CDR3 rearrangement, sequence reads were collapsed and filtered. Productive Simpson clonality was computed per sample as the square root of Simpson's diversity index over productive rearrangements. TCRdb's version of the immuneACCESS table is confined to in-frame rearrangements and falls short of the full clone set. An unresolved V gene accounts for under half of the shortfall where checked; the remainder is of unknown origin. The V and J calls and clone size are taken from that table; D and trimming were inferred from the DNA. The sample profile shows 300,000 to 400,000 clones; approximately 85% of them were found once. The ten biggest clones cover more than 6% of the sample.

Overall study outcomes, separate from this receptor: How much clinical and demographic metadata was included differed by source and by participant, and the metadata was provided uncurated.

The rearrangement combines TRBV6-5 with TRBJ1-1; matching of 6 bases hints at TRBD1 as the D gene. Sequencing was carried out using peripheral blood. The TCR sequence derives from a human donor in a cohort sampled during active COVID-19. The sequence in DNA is TGTGCCAGCACCTCCGGGACACCTGAAGCTTTCTTT. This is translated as CASTSGTPEAFF.